Detailed here is one T cell receptor beta chain. The data stem from a study of blood T cell repertoires in COVID-19. For the study at large: COVID-19 samples from acute and convalescent phases originated in the United States, Italy and Spain. The cDNA or gDNA used as material had been derived from T cells, B-cell-depleted T cells, or PBMCs.

Original data processing: Cell counts per sample came from amplifying reference gene primers. The assay was immunoSEQ multiplex PCR, and TCRdb's table has in-frame clones only and misses some. For V, J and clone size, that table is used; D and trimming come from the DNA. The sample lists over 300,000 clones; 70% to 90% were seen once. Germline CDR1 reads LGHNA; CDR2 reads YSLEER. Trimming removed 4 bases from V and 0 bases from J, with 13 bases in between. The CDR3 runs 15 residues. The TCR sequence derives from a woman between 25 and 40 years old who had recovered from COVID-19. Input material: PBMCs or T cells enriched from blood (not recorded which). The chain links TRBV4-3 to TRBJ2-7; TRBD1 is a possible D gene (6 bases). The CDR3 sequence: CASSRTGPSSYEQYF. The DNA for the CDR3 is TGCGCCAGCAGCCGAACAGGGCCCTCCTCCTACGAGCAGTACTTC.